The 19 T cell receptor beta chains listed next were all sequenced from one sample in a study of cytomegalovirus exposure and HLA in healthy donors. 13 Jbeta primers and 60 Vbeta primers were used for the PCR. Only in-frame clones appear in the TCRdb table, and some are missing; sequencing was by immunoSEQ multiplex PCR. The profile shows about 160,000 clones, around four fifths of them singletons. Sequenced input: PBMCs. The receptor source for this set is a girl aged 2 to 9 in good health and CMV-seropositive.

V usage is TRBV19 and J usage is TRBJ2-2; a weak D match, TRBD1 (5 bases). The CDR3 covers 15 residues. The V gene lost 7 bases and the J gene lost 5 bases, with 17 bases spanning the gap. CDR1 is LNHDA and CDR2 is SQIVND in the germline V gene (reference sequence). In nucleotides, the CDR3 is TGTGCCAGTAAAATACCGGGCAGGGAAACCGGGGAGCTGTTTTTT. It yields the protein CASKIPGRETGELFF.

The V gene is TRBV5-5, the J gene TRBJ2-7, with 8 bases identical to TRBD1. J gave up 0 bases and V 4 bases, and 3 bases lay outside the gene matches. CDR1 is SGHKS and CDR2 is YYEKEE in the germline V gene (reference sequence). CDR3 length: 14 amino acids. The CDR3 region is CASSAGTGSYEQYF. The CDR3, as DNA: TGTGCCAGCAGCGCCGGGACAGGCTCCTACGAGCAGTACTTC.

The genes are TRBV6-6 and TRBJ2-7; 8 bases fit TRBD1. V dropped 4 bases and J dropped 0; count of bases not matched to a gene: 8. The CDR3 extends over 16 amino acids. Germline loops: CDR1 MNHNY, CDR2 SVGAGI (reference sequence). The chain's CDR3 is CASSLDTGGPSYEQYF. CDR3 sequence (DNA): TGTGCCAGCAGTTTAGACACAGGGGGTCCCTCCTACGAGCAGTACTTC.

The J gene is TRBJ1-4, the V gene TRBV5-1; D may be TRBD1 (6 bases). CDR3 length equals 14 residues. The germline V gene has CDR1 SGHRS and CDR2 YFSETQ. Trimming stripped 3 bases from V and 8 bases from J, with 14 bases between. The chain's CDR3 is CASSSSGAGEKLFF. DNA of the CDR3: TGCGCCAGCAGCTCGTCAGGGGCCGGGGAAAAACTGTTTTTT.

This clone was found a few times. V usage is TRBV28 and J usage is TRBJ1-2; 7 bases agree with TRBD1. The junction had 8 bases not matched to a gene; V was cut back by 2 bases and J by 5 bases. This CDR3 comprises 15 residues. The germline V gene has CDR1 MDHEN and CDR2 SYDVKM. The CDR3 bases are TGTGCCAGCAGTTTAGAAGGGGGCGATCGGTATGGCTACACCTTC. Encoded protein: CASSLEGGDRYGYTF.

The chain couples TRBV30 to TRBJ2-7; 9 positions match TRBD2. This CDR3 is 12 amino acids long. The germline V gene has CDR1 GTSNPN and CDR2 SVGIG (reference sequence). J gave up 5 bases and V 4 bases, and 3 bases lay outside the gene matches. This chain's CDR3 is CAWKAGGHEQYF. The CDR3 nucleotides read TGTGCCTGGAAGGCGGGAGGGCACGAGCAGTACTTC.

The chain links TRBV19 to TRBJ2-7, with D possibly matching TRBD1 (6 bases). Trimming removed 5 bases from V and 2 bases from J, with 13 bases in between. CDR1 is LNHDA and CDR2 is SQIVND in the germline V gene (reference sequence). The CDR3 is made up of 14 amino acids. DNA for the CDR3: TGTGCCAGTAGTGCGACAGGTGGGGCCTACGAGCAGTACTTC. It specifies CASSATGGAYEQYF.

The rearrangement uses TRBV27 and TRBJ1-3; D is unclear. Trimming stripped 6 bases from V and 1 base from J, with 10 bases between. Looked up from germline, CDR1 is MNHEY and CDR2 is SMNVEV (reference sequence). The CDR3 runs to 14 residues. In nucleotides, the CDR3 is TGTGCCAGCAGACCGACATTATCTGGAAACACCATATATTTT. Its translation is CASRPTLSGNTIYF.

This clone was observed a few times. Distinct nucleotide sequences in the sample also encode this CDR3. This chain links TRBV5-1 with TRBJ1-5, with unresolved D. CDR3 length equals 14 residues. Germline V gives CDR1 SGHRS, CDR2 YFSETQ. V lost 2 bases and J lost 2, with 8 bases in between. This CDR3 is CASSLGGGNQPQHF. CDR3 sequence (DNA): TGCGCCAGCAGCTTAGGAGGTGGCAATCAGCCCCAGCATTTT.

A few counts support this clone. The CDR3 DNA is TGTGCCCTCAGTAGCCAGGGGCTCACAGATACGCAGTATTTT. Amino acids: CALSSQGLTDTQYF. This chain uses TRBV6-1 with TRBJ2-3; weak D call: TRBD1 (6 bases). V lost 11 bases and J lost 2, with 17 bases in between. Germline lookup yields CDR1 MNHNS and CDR2 SASEGT. The CDR3 is made up of 14 amino acids.

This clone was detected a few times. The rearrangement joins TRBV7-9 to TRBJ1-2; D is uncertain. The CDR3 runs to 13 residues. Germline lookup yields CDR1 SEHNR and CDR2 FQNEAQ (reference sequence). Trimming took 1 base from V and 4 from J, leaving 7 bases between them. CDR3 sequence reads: CASSLGQVYGYTF. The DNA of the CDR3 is TGTGCCAGCAGCTTAGGGCAGGTCTATGGCTACACCTTC.

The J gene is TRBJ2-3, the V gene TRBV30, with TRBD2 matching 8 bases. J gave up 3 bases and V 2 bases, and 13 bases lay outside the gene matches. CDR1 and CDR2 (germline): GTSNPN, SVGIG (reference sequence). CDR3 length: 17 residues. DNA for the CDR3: TGTGCCTGGAGTATAAGCGGGAGCCGGGGTAGTACAGATACGCAGTATTTT. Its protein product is CAWSISGSRGSTDTQYF.

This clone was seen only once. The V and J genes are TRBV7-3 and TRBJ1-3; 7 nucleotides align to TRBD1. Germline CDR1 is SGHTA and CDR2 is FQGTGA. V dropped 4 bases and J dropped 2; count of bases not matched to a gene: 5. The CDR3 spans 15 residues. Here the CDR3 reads CASSSEGAPGNTIYF. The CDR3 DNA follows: TGTGCCAGCAGCTCCGAGGGGGCGCCTGGAAACACCATATATTTT.

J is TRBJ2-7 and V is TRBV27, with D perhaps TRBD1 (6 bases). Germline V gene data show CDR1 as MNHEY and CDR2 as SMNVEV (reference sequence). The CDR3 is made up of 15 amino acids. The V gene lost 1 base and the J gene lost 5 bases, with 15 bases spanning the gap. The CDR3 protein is CASSLYRAYRNEQYF. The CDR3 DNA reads TGTGCCAGCAGTTTATACAGGGCCTACAGGAACGAGCAGTACTTC.

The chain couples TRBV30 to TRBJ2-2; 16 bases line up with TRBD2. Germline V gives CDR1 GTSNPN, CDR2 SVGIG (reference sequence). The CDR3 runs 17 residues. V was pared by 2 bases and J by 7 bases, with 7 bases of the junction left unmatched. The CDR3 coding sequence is TGTGCCTGGAGTATGGGGACTAGCGGGAGGGGCGGCGGGGAGCTGTTTTTT. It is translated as CAWSMGTSGRGGGELFF.

CDR3 in amino acids: CASTVSGGFDETQYF. CDR3 DNA sequence: TGTGCCAGCACCGTAAGCGGGGGGTTCGACGAGACCCAGTACTTC. The V call is TRBV5-4, the J call TRBJ2-5; 9 positions match TRBD2. The CDR3 is 15 amino acids. The junction had 11 bases not matched to a gene; V was cut back by 6 bases and J by 5 bases. Germline CDR1 is SGHNT and CDR2 is YYREEE (reference sequence).

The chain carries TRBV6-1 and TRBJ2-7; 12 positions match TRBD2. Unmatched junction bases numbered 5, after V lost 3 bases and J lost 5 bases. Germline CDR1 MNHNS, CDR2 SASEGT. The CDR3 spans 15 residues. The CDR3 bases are TGTGCCAGCAGTGATAGGCTAGCGGGAGGGGACGAGCAGTACTTC. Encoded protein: CASSDRLAGGDEQYF.

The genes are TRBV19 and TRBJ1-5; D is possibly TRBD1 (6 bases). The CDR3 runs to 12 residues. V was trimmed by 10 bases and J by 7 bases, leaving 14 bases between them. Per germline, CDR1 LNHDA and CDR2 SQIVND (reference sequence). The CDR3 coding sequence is TGTGCCACAACGAATGGGGGCCAGCCCCAGCATTTT. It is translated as CATTNGGQPQHF.

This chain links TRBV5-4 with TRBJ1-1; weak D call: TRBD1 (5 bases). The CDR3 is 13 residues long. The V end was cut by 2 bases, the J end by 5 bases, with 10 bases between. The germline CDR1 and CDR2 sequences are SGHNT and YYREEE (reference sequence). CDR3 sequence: CASSFPGRTEAFF. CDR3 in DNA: TGTGCCAGCAGCTTTCCAGGGAGGACTGAAGCTTTCTTT.